This record covers a single T cell receptor beta chain. The antigen is not known. Terminally differentiated effector memory CD45RA+ cells were excluded by CCR7 positive selection of CD45RO-negative cells. Data came from immunoSEQ multiplex PCR; TCRdb stores just in-frame clones and leaves some out. The sample carries over 750,000 clones, about 97% recorded once. The data were taken from a study of shared clonotypes between healthy human individuals. Whole-study results and caveats: When compared with the clonotypes that were shared by all four sorted-subset donors, the non-shared clonotypes turned out to have lower generation probabilities. For sorted subsets, rarefaction showed incomplete sequencing despite large depth. Sequencing depth was expected to influence donor clonotype sharing. Around 5% was the fraction of naive CD4 clonotypes found shared across four donors.

Germline V gene sequence: CDR1 SEHNR, CDR2 FQNEAQ (reference sequence). CDR3 length equals 14 residues. Trimming removed 5 bases from V and 0 bases from J, with 10 bases in between. This clonotype originated in a man aged 30 to 39 in good health. The chain employs TRBV7-9 and TRBJ1-1, with D uncertain. The sample comprised naive CD8+ T cells sorted from blood. As DNA, the CDR3 is TGTGCCAGCAGCCCGAGTTTAATGAACACTGAAGCTTTCTTT. It specifies CASSPSLMNTEAFF.